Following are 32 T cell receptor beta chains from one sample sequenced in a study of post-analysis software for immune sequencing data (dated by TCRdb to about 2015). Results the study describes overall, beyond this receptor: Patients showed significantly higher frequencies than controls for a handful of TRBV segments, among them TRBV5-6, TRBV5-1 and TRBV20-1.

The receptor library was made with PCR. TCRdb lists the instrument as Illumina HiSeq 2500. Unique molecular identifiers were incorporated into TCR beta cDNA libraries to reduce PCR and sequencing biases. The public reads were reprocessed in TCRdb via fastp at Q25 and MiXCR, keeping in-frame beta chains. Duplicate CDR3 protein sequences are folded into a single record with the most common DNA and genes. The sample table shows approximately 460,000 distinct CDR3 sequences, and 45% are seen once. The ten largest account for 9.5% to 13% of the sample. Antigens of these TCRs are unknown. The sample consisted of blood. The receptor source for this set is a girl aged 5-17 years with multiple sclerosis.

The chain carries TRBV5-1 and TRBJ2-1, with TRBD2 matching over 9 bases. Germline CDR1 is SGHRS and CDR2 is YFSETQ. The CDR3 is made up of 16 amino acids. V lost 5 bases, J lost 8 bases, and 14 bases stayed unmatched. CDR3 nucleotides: TGCGCCAGCAGTACTTCAGCGGGAGGTGATGTGGATGAGCAGTTCTTC. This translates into CASSTSAGGDVDEQFF.

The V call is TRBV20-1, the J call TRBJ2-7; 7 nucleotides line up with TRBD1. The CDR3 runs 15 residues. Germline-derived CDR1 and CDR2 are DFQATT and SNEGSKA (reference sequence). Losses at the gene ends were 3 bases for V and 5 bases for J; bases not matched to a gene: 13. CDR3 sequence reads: CSARIRDRVLNEQYF. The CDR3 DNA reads TGCAGTGCTAGGATCCGAGACAGGGTCTTAAACGAGCAGTACTTC.

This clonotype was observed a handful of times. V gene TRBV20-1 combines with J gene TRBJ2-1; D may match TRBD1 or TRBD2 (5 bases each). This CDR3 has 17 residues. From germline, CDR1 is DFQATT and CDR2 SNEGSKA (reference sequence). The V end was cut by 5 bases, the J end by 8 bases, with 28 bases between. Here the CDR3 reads CSAYPEPGPMRDDEQFF. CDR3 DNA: TGCAGTGCTTACCCGGAGCCGGGACCCATGAGGGACGATGAGCAGTTCTTC.

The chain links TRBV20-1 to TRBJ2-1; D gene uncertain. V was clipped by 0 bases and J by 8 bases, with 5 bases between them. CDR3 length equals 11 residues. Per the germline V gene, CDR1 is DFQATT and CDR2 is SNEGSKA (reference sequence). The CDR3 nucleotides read TGCAGTGCTAGAGAAGACTATGAGCAGTTCTTC. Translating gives CSAREDYEQFF.

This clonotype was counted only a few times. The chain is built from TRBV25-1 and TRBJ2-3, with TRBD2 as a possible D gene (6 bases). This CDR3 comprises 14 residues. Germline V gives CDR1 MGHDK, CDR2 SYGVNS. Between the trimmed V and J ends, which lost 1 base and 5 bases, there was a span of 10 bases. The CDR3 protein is CASSEWGLEDTQYF. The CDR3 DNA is TGTGCCAGCAGTGAATGGGGACTCGAAGATACGCAGTATTTT. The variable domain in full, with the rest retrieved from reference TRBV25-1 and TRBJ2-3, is EADIYQTPRYLVIGTGKKITLECSQTMGHDKMYWYQQDPGMELHLIHYSYGVNSTEKGDLSSESTVSRIRTEHFPLTLESARPSHTSQYLCASSEWGLEDTQYFGPGTRLTVL.

The chain's CDR3 is CASSYDWEVPNEQFF. The DNA for the CDR3 is TGTGCCAGCAGTTACGATTGGGAGGTTCCCAATGAGCAGTTCTTC. The V and J genes are TRBV6-5 and TRBJ2-1; perhaps TRBD2 as D (6 bases). The V and J ends lost 2 bases and 6 bases respectively, with 14 bases between them. This CDR3 contains 15 residues. Germline values: CDR1 MNHEY, CDR2 SVGAGI.

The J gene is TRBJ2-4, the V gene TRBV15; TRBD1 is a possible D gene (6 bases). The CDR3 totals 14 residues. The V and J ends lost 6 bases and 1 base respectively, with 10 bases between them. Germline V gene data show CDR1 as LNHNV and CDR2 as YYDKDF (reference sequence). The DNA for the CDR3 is TGTGCCACCAGTAGTCAGGGGGCCAAAAACATTCAGTACTTC. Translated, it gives CATSSQGAKNIQYF.

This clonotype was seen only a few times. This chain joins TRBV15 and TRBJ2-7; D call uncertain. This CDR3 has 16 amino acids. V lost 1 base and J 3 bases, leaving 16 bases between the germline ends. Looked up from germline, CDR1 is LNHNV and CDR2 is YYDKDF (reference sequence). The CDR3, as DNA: TGTGCCACCAGCAGAGCTGGGCCTACGTTCCTCTACGAGCAGTACTTC. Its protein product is CATSRAGPTFLYEQYF. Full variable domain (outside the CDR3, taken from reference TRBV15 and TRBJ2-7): DAMVIQNPRYQVTQFGKPVTLSCSQTLNHNVMYWYQQKSSQAPKLLFHYYDKDFNNEADTPDNFQSRRPNTSFCFLDIRSPGLGDTAMYLCATSRAGPTFLYEQYFGPGTRLTVT.

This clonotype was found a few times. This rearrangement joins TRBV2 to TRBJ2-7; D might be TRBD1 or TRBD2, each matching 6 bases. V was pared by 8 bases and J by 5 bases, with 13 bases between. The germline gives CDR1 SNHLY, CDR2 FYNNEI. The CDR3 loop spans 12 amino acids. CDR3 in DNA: TGTGCCAGCGAGGCAGGGGAGGACGAGCAGTACTTC. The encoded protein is CASEAGEDEQYF.

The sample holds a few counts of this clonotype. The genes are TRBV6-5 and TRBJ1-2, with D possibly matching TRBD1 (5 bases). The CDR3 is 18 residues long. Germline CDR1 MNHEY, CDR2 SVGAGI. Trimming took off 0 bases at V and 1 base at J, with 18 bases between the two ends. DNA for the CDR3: TGTGCCAGCAGTTACTCTGCGGGGGGAACCACCTATAACTATGGCTACACCTTC. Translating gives CASSYSAGGTTYNYGYTF.

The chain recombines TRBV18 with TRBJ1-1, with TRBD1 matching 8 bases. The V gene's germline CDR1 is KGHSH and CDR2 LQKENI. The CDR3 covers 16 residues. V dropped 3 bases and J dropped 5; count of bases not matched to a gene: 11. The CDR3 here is CASSPKSHRGETEAFF. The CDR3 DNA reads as TGTGCCAGCTCACCGAAAAGCCACAGGGGGGAGACTGAAGCTTTCTTT.

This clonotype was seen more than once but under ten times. The CDR3 here is CASSPREGDYNEQFF. The CDR3 DNA follows: TGTGCCAGCAGCCCCCGAGAAGGGGATTACAATGAGCAGTTCTTC. The chain employs TRBV7-9 and TRBJ2-1, with D possibly being TRBD1 (5 bases). V was shortened by 5 bases and J by 4 bases, with 15 bases between the two germline ends. Per the germline V gene, CDR1 is SEHNR and CDR2 is FQNEAQ (reference sequence). This CDR3 spans 15 amino acids.

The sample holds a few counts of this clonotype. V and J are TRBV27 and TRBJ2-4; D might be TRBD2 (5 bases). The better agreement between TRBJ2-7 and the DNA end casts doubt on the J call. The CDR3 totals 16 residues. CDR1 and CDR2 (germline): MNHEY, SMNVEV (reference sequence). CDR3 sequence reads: CASSLSGAVISYEQYF. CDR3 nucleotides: TGTGCCAGCAGTTTATCGGGAGCAGTTATCTCCTACGAGCAGTACTTC.

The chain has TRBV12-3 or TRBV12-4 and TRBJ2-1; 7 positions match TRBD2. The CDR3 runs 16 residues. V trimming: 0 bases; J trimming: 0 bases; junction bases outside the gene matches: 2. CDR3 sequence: CASSLAGGTSYNEQFF. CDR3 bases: TGTGCCAGCAGTTTAGCGGGGGGGACCTCCTACAATGAGCAGTTCTTC.

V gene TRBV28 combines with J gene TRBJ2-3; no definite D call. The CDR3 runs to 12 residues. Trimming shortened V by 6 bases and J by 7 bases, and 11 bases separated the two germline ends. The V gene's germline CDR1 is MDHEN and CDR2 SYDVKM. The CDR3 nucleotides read TGTGCCAGCAGCTTGGTCTCAAATACGCAGTATTTT. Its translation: CASSLVSNTQYF.

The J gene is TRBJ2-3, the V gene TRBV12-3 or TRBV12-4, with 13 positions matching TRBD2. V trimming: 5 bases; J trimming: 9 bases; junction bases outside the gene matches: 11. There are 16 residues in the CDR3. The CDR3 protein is CASSPPGLAGLGTQYF. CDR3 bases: TGTGCCAGCAGTCCTCCGGGACTAGCGGGACTTGGGACGCAGTATTTT.

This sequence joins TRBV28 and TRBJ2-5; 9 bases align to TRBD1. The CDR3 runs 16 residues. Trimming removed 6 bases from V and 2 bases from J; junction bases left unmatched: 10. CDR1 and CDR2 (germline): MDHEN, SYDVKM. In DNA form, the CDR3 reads TGTGCCAGCAGCTGGGGACAGGGCCCTACTCAAGAGACCCAGTACTTC. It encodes CASSWGQGPTQETQYF.

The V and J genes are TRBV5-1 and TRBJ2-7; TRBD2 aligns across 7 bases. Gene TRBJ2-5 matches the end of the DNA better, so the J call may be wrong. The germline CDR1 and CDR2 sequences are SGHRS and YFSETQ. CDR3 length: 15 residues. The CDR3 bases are TGCGCCAGCAGCCGGAGCGGGACCGCACGGGAGACCCAGTACTTC. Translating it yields CASSRSGTARETQYF.

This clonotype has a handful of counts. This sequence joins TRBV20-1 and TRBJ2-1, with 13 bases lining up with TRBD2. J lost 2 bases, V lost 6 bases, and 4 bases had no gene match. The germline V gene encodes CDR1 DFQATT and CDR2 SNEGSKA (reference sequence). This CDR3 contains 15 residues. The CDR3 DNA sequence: TGCAGTGCAGGACTAGCGGGAGACGCCTACAATGAGCAGTTCTTC. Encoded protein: CSAGLAGDAYNEQFF.

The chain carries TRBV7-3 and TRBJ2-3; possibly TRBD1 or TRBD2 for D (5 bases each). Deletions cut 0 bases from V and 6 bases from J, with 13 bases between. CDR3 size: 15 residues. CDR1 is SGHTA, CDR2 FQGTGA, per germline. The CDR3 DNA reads TGTGCCAGCAGCTTAACGTGGGGGATTGGGGATACGCAGTATTTT. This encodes CASSLTWGIGDTQYF.

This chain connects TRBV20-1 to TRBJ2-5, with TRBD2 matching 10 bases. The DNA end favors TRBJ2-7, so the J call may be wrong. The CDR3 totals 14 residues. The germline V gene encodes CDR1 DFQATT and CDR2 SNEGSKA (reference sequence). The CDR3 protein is CSAGRAGGYYEQYF. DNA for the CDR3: TGCAGTGCCGGACGAGCGGGAGGGTACTACGAGCAGTACTTC.

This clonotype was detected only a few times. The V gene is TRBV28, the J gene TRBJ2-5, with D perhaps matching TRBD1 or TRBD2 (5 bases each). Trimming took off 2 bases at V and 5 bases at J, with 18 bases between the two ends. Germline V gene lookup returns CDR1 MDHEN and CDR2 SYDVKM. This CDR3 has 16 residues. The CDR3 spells CASSLRAGTLGETQYF. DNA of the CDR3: TGTGCCAGCAGTTTAAGGGCAGGGACCCTCGGGGAGACCCAGTACTTC.

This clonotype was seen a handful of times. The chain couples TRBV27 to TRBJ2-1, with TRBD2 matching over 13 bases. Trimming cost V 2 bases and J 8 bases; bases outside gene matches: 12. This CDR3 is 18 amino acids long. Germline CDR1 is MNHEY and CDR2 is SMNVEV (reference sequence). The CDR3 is CASSLGLAGAKGTDEQFF. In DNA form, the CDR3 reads TGTGCCAGCAGTTTAGGACTAGCGGGAGCGAAAGGGACAGATGAGCAGTTCTTC.

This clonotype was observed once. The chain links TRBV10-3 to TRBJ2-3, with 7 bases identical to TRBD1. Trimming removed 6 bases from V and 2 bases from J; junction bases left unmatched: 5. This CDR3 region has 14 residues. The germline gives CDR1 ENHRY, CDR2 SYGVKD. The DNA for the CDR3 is TGTGCCATCAGATCGGGACAGAACACAGATACGCAGTATTTT. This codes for CAIRSGQNTDTQYF.

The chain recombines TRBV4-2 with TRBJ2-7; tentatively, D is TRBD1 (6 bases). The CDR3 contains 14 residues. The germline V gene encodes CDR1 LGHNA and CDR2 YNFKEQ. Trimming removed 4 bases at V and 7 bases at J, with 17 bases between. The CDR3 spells CASSPSGQPWEQYF. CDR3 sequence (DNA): TGTGCCAGCAGCCCCTCGGGACAACCCTGGGAGCAGTACTTC.

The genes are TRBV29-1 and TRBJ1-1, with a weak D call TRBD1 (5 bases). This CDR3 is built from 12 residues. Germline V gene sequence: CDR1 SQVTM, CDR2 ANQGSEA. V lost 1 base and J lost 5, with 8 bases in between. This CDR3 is CSVEGEGTEAFF. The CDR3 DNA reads TGCAGCGTTGAAGGAGAGGGGACTGAAGCTTTCTTT.

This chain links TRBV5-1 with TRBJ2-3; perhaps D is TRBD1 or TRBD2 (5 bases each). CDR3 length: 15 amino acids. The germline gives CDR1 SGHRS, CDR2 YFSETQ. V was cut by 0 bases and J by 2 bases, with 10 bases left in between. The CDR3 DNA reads TGCGCCAGCAGCTTGGTTGGGGGATACACAGATACGCAGTATTTT. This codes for CASSLVGGYTDTQYF.

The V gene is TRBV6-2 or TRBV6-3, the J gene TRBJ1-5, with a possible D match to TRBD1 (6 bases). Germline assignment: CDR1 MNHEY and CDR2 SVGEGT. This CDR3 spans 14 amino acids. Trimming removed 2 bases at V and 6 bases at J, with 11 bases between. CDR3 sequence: CASSYTGFGQPQHF. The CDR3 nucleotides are TGTGCCAGCAGTTACACAGGGTTCGGTCAGCCCCAGCATTTT.

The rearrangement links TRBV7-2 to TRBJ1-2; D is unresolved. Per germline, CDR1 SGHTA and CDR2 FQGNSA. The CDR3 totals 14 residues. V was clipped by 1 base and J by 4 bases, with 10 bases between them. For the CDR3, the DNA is TGTGCCAGCAGCTTAGATATCGGAACCTATGGCTACACCTTC. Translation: CASSLDIGTYGYTF.

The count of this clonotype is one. The CDR3 is CASSPGQASGYTF. CDR3 DNA sequence: TGTGCCAGCAGCCCGGGACAGGCCTCCGGCTACACCTTC. The chain couples TRBV2 to TRBJ1-2; 8 bases fit TRBD1. Losses at the gene ends were 6 bases for V and 8 bases for J; bases not matched to a gene: 8. The CDR3 sequence is 13 residues long. In germline, CDR1 is SNHLY, CDR2 FYNNEI.

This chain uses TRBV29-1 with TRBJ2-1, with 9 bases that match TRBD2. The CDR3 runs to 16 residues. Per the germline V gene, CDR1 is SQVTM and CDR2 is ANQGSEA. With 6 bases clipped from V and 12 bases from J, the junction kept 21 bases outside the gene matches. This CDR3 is CSVKSTQVLAGSGQFF. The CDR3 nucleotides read TGCAGCGTAAAGAGTACACAAGTCCTAGCGGGGTCGGGGCAGTTCTTC.

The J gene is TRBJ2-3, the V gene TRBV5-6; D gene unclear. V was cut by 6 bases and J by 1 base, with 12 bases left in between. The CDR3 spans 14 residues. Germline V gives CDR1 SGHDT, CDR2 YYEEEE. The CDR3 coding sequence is TGTGCCAGCATGAGACTTGATCGCACAGATACGCAGTATTTT. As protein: CASMRLDRTDTQYF.